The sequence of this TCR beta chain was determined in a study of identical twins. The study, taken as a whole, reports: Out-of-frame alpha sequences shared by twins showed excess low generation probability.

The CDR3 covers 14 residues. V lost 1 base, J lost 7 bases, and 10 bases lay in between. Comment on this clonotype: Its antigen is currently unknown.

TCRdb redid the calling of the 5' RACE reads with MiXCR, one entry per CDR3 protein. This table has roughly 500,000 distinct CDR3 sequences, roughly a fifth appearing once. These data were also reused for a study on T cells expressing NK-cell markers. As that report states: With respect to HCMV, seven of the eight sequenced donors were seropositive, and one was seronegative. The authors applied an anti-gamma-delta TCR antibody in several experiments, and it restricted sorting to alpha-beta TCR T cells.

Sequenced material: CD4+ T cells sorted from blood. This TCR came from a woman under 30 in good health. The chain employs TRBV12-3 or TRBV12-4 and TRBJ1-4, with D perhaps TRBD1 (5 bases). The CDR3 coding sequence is TGTGCCAGCAGTTTAGGCCAGGGACGTGAAAAACTGTTTTTT. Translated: CASSLGQGREKLFF.